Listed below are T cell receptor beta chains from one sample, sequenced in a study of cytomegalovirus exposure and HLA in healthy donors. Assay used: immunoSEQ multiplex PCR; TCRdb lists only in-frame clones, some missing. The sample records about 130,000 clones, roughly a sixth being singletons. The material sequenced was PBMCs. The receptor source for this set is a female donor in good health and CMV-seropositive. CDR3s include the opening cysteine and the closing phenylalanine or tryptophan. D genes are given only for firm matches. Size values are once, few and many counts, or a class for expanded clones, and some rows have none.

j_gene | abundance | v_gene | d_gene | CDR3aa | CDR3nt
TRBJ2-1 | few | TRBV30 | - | CAWSVVAEEQFF | TGTGCCTGGAGTGTAGTAGCGGAAGAGCAGTTCTTC
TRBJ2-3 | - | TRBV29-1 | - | CSYRESTDTQYF | TGCAGCTACAGGGAAAGCACAGATACGCAGTATTTT
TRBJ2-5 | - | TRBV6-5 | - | CASRLVRAAQYF | TGTGCCAGCAGATTGGTCCGCGCGGCCCAGTACTTC
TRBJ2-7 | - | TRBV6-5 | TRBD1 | CASSPSGGTYEQYF | TGTGCCAGCAGCCCCTCAGGGGGTACCTACGAGCAGTACTTC
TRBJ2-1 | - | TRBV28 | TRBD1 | CASSFSGQGWYEQFF | TGTGCCAGCAGTTTTTCGGGACAGGGTTGGTATGAGCAGTTCTTC
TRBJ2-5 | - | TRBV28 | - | CASTVPGSSGQETQYF | TGTGCCAGCACCGTACCAGGGTCTTCGGGCCAAGAGACCCAGTACTTC
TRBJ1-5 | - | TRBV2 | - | CASSEAGNSNQPQHF | TGTGCCAGCAGTGAAGCCGGGAATAGCAATCAGCCCCAGCATTTT
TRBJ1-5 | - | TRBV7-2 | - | CASTTDLYSNQPQHF | TGTGCCAGCACCACGGACTTGTATAGCAATCAGCCCCAGCATTTT
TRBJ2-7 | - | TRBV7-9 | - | CASSSRPGLLNLSYEQYF | TGTGCCAGCAGCTCTCGCCCGGGACTGCTAAATCTATCCTACGAGCAGTACTTC
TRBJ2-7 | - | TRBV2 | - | CASSEALLQADPFEQYF | TGTGCCAGCAGTGAAGCGCTTTTACAGGCGGACCCTTTCGAGCAGTACTTC
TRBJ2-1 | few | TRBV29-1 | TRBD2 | CSVDPGTSVPEQFF | TGCAGCGTTGATCCCGGGACTAGCGTTCCTGAGCAGTTCTTC
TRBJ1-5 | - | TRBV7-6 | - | CASSPGGWQPQHF | TGTGCCAGCAGCCCCGGGGGTTGGCAGCCCCAGCATTTT
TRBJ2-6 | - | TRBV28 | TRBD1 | CASSGTAAKGANVLTF | TGTGCCAGCAGTGGGACAGCCGCCAAGGGGGCCAACGTCCTGACTTTC
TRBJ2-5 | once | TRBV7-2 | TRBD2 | CASSPGLAGSVNQYF | TGTGCCAGCAGCCCGGGACTAGCGGGATCGGTCAACCAGTACTTC
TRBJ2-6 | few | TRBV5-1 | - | CASSLGPTGANVLTF | TGCGCCAGCAGCTTGGGTCCTACTGGGGCCAACGTCCTGACTTTC
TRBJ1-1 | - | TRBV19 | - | CASSIVPGNTEAFF | TGTGCCAGTAGTATAGTTCCAGGTAACACTGAAGCTTTCTTT
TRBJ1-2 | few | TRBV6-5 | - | CASSYSLWTVYGYTF | TGTGCCAGCAGTTACTCTCTCTGGACAGTTTATGGCTACACCTTC
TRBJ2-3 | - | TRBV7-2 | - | CASSYYTDTQYF | TGTGCCAGCAGCTATTACACAGATACGCAGTATTTT
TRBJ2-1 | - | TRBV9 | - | CASSVTLAGGDEQFF | TGTGCCAGCAGCGTCACTCTAGCCGGAGGGGATGAGCAGTTCTTC
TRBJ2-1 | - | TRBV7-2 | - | CASSLPSGAYNEQFF | TGTGCCAGCAGCCTACCCAGCGGAGCCTACAATGAGCAGTTCTTC
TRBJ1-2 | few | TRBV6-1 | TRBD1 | CASNHRDRAIYGYTF | TGTGCCAGCAACCACCGGGACAGGGCCATCTATGGCTACACCTTC
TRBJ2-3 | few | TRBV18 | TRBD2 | CASSPLAGGPDTQYF | TGTGCCAGCTCACCCCTGGCGGGAGGACCGGATACGCAGTATTTT
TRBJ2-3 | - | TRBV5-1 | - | CASSLTDTQYF | TGCGCCAGCAGTCTAACAGATACGCAGTATTTT
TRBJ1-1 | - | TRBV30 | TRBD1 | CAWSGGNGQVLNTEAFF | TGTGCCTGGAGTGGAGGAAACGGACAGGTTCTGAACACTGAAGCTTTCTTT
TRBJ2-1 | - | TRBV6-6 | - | CASRVALDEQFF | TGTGCCAGCAGAGTAGCGCTGGATGAGCAGTTCTTC
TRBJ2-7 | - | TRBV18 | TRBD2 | CASSPPGGAVPYEQYF | TGTGCCAGCTCACCACCGGGAGGGGCAGTTCCCTACGAGCAGTACTTC
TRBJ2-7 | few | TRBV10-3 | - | CAISESPVSPYEQYF | TGTGCCATCAGTGAGTCGCCAGTGTCTCCCTACGAGCAGTACTTC
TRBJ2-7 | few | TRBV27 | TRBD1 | CASSPFGTAYEQYF | TGTGCCAGCAGTCCCTTTGGGACAGCCTACGAGCAGTACTTC
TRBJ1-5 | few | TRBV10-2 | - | CASSEPRGNQPQHF | TGCGCCAGCAGTGAGCCACGGGGAAATCAGCCCCAGCATTTT
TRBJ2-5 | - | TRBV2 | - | CASRQLAKLGETQYF | TGTGCCAGCAGACAACTAGCAAAATTGGGAGAGACCCAGTACTTC
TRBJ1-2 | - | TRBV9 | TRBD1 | CASSVSTGTGLDGYTF | TGTGCCAGCAGCGTAAGCACCGGGACAGGGCTTGACGGCTACACCTTC
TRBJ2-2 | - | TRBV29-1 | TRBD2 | CSVGGLAGNTGELFF | TGCAGCGTTGGAGGGCTAGCGGGGAACACCGGGGAGCTGTTTTTT
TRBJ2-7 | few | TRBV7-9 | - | CASSFSKYEQYF | TGTGCCAGCAGCTTTAGCAAATACGAGCAGTACTTC
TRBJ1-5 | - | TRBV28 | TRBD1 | CASTRTGEANQPQHF | TGTGCCAGCACCCGAACAGGGGAAGCCAATCAGCCCCAGCATTTT
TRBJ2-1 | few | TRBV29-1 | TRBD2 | CSVWETSSSYNEQFF | TGCAGCGTTTGGGAGACTAGCAGCTCCTACAATGAGCAGTTCTTC
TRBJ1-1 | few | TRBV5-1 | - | CASSWTRPNTEAFF | TGCGCCAGCAGCTGGACACGGCCGAACACTGAAGCTTTCTTT
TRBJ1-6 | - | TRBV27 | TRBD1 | CATTSDRGQSPLHF | TGTGCCACCACGTCTGACAGGGGGCAATCACCCCTCCACTTT
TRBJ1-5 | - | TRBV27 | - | CASSLGGRQTSNQPQHF | TGTGCCAGCAGTTTGGGGGGACGGCAGACCAGCAATCAGCCCCAGCATTTT
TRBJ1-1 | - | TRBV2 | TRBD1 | CASSGTGAANTEAFF | TGTGCCAGCAGTGGCACAGGGGCGGCGAACACTGAAGCTTTCTTT
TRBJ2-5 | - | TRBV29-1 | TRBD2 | CSVEPSRRGGQETQYF | TGCAGCGTTGAGCCGTCCCGGCGGGGGGGACAAGAGACCCAGTACTTC
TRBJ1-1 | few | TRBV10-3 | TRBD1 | CAISESEGAGWFSFF | TGTGCCATCAGTGAGTCGGAGGGGGCGGGATGGTTCTCTTTCTTT
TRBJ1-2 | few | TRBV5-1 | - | CASSLGQEDNYGYTF | TGCGCCAGCAGCTTGGGACAGGAGGATAACTATGGCTACACCTTC
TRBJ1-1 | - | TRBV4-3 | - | CASGLQGNTEAFF | TGCGCCAGCGGGCTACAGGGAAACACTGAAGCTTTCTTT
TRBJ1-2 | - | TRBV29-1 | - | CSVDNSWQAANYGYTF | TGCAGCGTTGATAACAGTTGGCAGGCAGCTAACTATGGCTACACCTTC
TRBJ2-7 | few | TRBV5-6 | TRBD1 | CASSLTGGSSYEQYF | TGTGCCAGCAGCTTGACAGGGGGCTCCTCCTACGAGCAGTACTTC
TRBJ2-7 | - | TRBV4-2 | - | CASSQALQGTSSLKVYEQYF | TGTGCCAGCAGCCAAGCCCTCCAGGGGACCTCCTCTTTAAAAGTCTACGAGCAGTACTTC
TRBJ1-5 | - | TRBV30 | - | CAWSVRGLLDQPQHF | TGTGCCTGGAGTGTACGGGGTCTGTTGGATCAGCCCCAGCATTTT
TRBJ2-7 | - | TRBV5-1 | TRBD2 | CASSQGLAGEGAYEQYF | TGCGCCAGCAGCCAGGGACTAGCGGGAGAAGGGGCCTACGAGCAGTACTTC
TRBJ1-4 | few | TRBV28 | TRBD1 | CATKGTGSWEKLFF | TGTGCCACCAAAGGGACAGGTTCATGGGAAAAACTGTTTTTT
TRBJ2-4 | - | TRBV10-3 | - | CAISESAGQKNIQYF | TGTGCCATCAGTGAGTCGGCGGGACAGAAAAACATTCAGTACTTC